The 29 T cell receptor beta chains in this list originate from one sample, sequenced in a study of shared clonotypes between healthy human individuals. TCRdb keeps only in-frame clones here, not all; method: immunoSEQ multiplex PCR. Among 650,000 to 800,000 clones listed, 72% were seen once. Material: memory CD4+ T cells sorted from blood. The subset: CD45RA-negative fraction. The receptors here all came from a woman aged 30 to 39 in good health.

The chain is built from TRBV27 and TRBJ1-1, with D possibly matching TRBD1 (6 bases). The CDR3 is 15 amino acids. Germline V lookup: CDR1 MNHEY, CDR2 SMNVEV (reference sequence). V lost 10 bases, J lost 1 base, and 19 bases lay in between. Written as DNA, the CDR3 is TGTGCCACCTATGGGGGCCCGAATCGGAACACTGAAGCTTTCTTT. Encoded protein: CATYGGPNRNTEAFF.

The chain carries TRBV5-1 and TRBJ2-5; TRBD2 might be the D (5 bases). The J call may be incorrect, as the DNA end agrees better with TRBJ2-7. The CDR3 runs 14 residues. Germline lookup yields CDR1 SGHRS and CDR2 YFSETQ. The CDR3 bases are TGCGCCAGCAGCTTGGTCGGGATCTCCTACGAGCAGTACTTC. The encoded protein is CASSLVGISYEQYF.

In its sample, this clone was seen a few times. The chain carries TRBV4-2 and TRBJ2-1; D is possibly TRBD2 (6 bases). Germline V CDR1 and CDR2: LGHNA, YNFKEQ. V was clipped by 0 bases and J by 6 bases, with 15 bases between them. CDR3 length equals 16 residues. The CDR3 DNA follows: TGTGCCAGCAGCCAAGATCTGCGACTAGGAATCAATGAGCAGTTCTTC. It yields the protein CASSQDLRLGINEQFF.

This clone was seen just once. The chain has TRBV14 and TRBJ2-5; TRBD2 matches at 8 bases. The J call may be in error: the DNA end matches TRBJ2-7 better. The CDR3 length is 15 residues. The germline V gene has CDR1 SGHDN and CDR2 FVKESK. The CDR3 spells CASSQQSGGLYEQYF. The CDR3 DNA follows: TGTGCCAGCAGCCAACAAAGCGGGGGTCTCTACGAGCAGTACTTC.

The chain carries TRBV7-2 and TRBJ2-3; possibly TRBD1 for D (6 bases). CDR3 length equals 13 residues. V was pared by 3 bases and J by 9 bases, with 13 bases between. Germline V gives CDR1 SGHTA, CDR2 FQGNSA. In nucleotides, the CDR3 is TGTGCCAGCAGCTTCGACAGGATCAACACGCAGTATTTT. Protein sequence: CASSFDRINTQYF.

In this sample, this clone turned up a few times. The chain is built from TRBV27 and TRBJ2-5; TRBD2 aligns across 9 bases. CDR1 is MNHEY, CDR2 SMNVEV, per germline (reference sequence). The CDR3 totals 17 residues. The junction had 14 bases not matched to a gene; V was cut back by 4 bases and J by 5 bases. CDR3 in amino acids: CASSSAGGLAGRETQYF. CDR3 in DNA: TGTGCCAGCAGTTCCGCTGGGGGGCTAGCGGGAAGGGAGACCCAGTACTTC.

The chain combines TRBV4-1 with TRBJ2-7; 9 bases match TRBD2. Per the germline V gene, CDR1 is MGHRA and CDR2 is YSYEKL. This CDR3 is built from 15 residues. After removal of 3 bases from V and 0 bases from J, the junction contained 3 bases not matched to a gene. Here the CDR3 DNA reads TGCGCCAGCAGCCACCCAGCGGGAGGCTCCTACGAGCAGTACTTC. Its translation: CASSHPAGGSYEQYF.

The CDR3 nucleotides are TGTGCCAGCAGCAGGCCAGGGTTGTACACCTTC. This codes for CASSRPGLYTF. V gene TRBV21-1 combines with J gene TRBJ1-2; the table calls TRBD1, which could not be checked here. TRBV21-1 counts as a pseudogene. This CDR3 is 11 amino acids long.

For this clone: This sample also contains other DNA sequences that code for the same CDR3. The V and J genes are TRBV5-1 and TRBJ2-1, with D unclear. The V end was cut by 0 bases, the J end by 0 bases, with 7 bases between. This CDR3 contains 15 residues. The germline V gene has CDR1 SGHRS and CDR2 YFSETQ. The CDR3 sequence: CASSLDTVSYNEQFF. CDR3 nucleotides: TGCGCCAGCAGCTTGGACACTGTCTCCTACAATGAGCAGTTCTTC.

The V gene is TRBV5-4, the J gene TRBJ1-1; D may be TRBD1 (6 bases). The CDR3 totals 16 residues. V was pared by 2 bases and J by 6 bases, with 20 bases between. CDR1 and CDR2 (germline): SGHNT, YYREEE (reference sequence). This CDR3 reads CASSFGRGDLGAEAFF. For the CDR3, the DNA is TGTGCCAGCAGCTTCGGCAGGGGAGACCTGGGGGCTGAAGCTTTCTTT.

In the case of this clone: Possible read error: a much larger clone is one base away. The same CDR3 can be traced to other DNA sequences in this sample. The V gene is TRBV5-1, the J gene TRBJ2-2; TRBD1 agrees at 7 bases. The CDR3 covers 15 residues. Looked up from germline, CDR1 is SGHRS and CDR2 is YFSETQ. Trimming removed 4 bases from V and 1 base from J; junction bases left unmatched: 4. The CDR3 DNA is TGCGCCAGCAGCGCCGGGACAGAGAACACCGGGGAGCTGTTTTTT. Its protein is CASSAGTENTGELFF.

The rearrangement joins TRBV10-3 to TRBJ2-7; 9 bases line up with TRBD1. Per the germline V gene, CDR1 is ENHRY and CDR2 is SYGVKD. CDR3 length: 14 residues. The J segment lost 6 bases and the V segment lost 5 bases, leaving 8 bases of the junction unmatched. The CDR3 DNA is TGTGCCATCAGTCCGGGACAGGGAGGGCGCGAGCAGTACTTC. Translation: CAISPGQGGREQYF.

V and J are TRBV18 and TRBJ2-1; no clear D. V lost 2 bases and J 9 bases, leaving 14 bases between the germline ends. This CDR3 region has 14 residues. Germline lookup yields CDR1 KGHSH and CDR2 LQKENI. The CDR3 nucleotides are TGTGCCAGCTCACCAACTCAGGAGTCTGGTGAGCAGTTCTTC. It is translated as CASSPTQESGEQFF.

About this clone: The sample contains more than one DNA sequence encoding this CDR3. The rearrangement uses TRBV29-1 and TRBJ1-2; D is uncertain. Germline assignment: CDR1 SQVTM and CDR2 ANQGSEA. The CDR3 covers 11 residues. V was pared by 6 bases and J by 8 bases, with 13 bases between. Here the CDR3 DNA reads TGCAGCGTGTCACGGCCGGAAGGCTACACCTTC. The encoded protein is CSVSRPEGYTF.

The genes are TRBV15 and TRBJ1-4; D is ambiguous. Germline V gene lookup returns CDR1 LNHNV and CDR2 YYDKDF (reference sequence). Trimming stripped 5 bases from V and 0 bases from J, with 7 bases between. The CDR3 loop spans 14 amino acids. CDR3 sequence (DNA): TGTGCCACCAGCTGGAGTACAACTAATGAAAAACTGTTTTTT. Translated, it gives CATSWSTTNEKLFF.

This sequence joins TRBV30 and TRBJ1-1; tentative D call: TRBD1 (5 bases). Germline CDR1 reads GTSNPN; CDR2 reads SVGIG (reference sequence). Deletions cut 0 bases from V and 1 base from J, with 12 bases between. The CDR3 extends over 15 amino acids. CDR3 in DNA: TGTGCCTGGAGTGTACGAGGTAGGGGGAACACTGAAGCTTTCTTT. It yields the protein CAWSVRGRGNTEAFF.

The rearrangement joins TRBV2 to TRBJ2-1; TRBD2 is a possible D gene (6 bases). Germline CDR1 reads SNHLY; CDR2 reads FYNNEI. V lost 2 bases and J 1 base, leaving 15 bases between the germline ends. The CDR3 is 17 residues long. DNA of the CDR3: TGTGCCAGCAGTGAACTTATACAGGCGGGGTCCTACAATGAGCAGTTCTTC. Amino acids: CASSELIQAGSYNEQFF. The full variable domain, completed using reference TRBV2 and TRBJ2-1, is EPEVTQTPSHQVTQMGQEVILRCVPISNHLYFYWYRQILGQKVEFLVSFYNNEISEKSEIFDDQFSVERPDGSNFTLKIRSTKLEDSAMYFCASSELIQAGSYNEQFFGPGTRLTVL.

V is TRBV20-1 and J is TRBJ2-7; D unresolved. V was trimmed by 5 bases and J by 4 bases, leaving 9 bases between them. Germline V gene sequence: CDR1 DFQATT, CDR2 SNEGSKA (reference sequence). The CDR3 has 11 amino acids. DNA of the CDR3: TGCAGTGCTTCGGACGGTTACGAGCAGTACTTC. Translated: CSASDGYEQYF.

For this clone: A far bigger clonotype differs at one base, so this is likely a read error. At the DNA level, this CDR3 is encoded by other sequences in the same sample as well. The chain carries TRBV19 and TRBJ1-5; D is undetermined. In germline, CDR1 is LNHDA, CDR2 SQIVND (reference sequence). The CDR3 is made up of 12 amino acids. Trimming stripped 6 bases from V and 7 bases from J, with 10 bases between. The CDR3 spells CASSSQLQPQHF. The CDR3 DNA is TGTGCCAGTAGCTCGCAGTTGCAGCCCCAGCATTTT.

The sample holds a few counts of this clone. The rearrangement links TRBV19 to TRBJ2-4; 9 bases align to TRBD2. CDR3 length equals 14 residues. Germline V lookup: CDR1 LNHDA, CDR2 SQIVND (reference sequence). V shed 5 bases and J 9 bases; nucleotides not matched to a gene: 8. The CDR3 region has the DNA TGTGCCAGTAGTGAGGCGGGAGGGGGAGGCATTCAGTACTTC. Its translation is CASSEAGGGGIQYF.

The CDR3 here is CASSLGDLISTDTQYF. As DNA, the CDR3 is TGTGCCAGCAGCTTGGGAGACCTCATTAGCACAGATACGCAGTATTTT. The rearrangement joins TRBV5-4 to TRBJ2-3; D is ambiguous. CDR1 and CDR2 from the germline V gene are SGHNT and YYREEE (reference sequence). CDR3 length: 16 residues. Trimming left V 0 bases short and J 0 bases short, with 11 bases between. Supplemented by reference TRBV5-4 and TRBJ2-3, the full variable domain reads ETGVTQSPTHLIKTRGQQVTLRCSSQSGHNTVSWYQQALGQGPQFIFQYYREEENGRGNFPPRFSGLQFPNYSSELNVNALELDDSALYLCASSLGDLISTDTQYFGPGTRLTVL.

The gene calls are TRBV30 and TRBJ2-5, with TRBD1 matching 7 bases. The better agreement between TRBJ2-7 and the DNA end casts doubt on the J call. The CDR3 sequence is 13 residues long. Germline CDR1 reads GTSNPN; CDR2 reads SVGIG (reference sequence). As DNA, the CDR3 is TGTGCCGCCGGACAGGTAGGGGGCCACGAGCAGTACTTC. Translated: CAAGQVGGHEQYF.

V gene TRBV14 combines with J gene TRBJ2-3; maybe TRBD2 (6 bases). The length of the CDR3 is 14 residues. V dropped 4 bases and J dropped 3 bases, with 11 bases sitting between them. The germline V gene has CDR1 SGHDN and CDR2 FVKESK. The DNA of the CDR3 is TGTGCCAGCAGCCGAATCGGGAGTACAGATACGCAGTATTTT. This gives the protein CASSRIGSTDTQYF.

This clone was detected many times. The chain links TRBV19 to TRBJ2-6; 10 bases line up with TRBD1. With 6 bases clipped from V and 3 bases from J, the junction kept 8 bases outside the gene matches. Germline CDR1 LNHDA, CDR2 SQIVND (reference sequence). The CDR3 consists of 17 residues. CDR3 sequence (DNA): TGTGCCAGTAGGGTCCCGGGACAGGGGAGTGGGGCCAACGTCCTGACTTTC. It translates to CASRVPGQGSGANVLTF.

This chain joins TRBV7-8 and TRBJ1-5; D perhaps matches TRBD1 (6 bases). Trimming shortened V by 5 bases and J by 2 bases, and 16 bases separated the two germline ends. This CDR3 contains 16 residues. CDR1 and CDR2 from the germline V gene are SGHVS and FQNEAQ. The CDR3 is CASSPGGGSRNQPQHF. The CDR3 DNA reads as TGTGCCAGCAGCCCCGGCGGGGGCAGTCGCAATCAGCCCCAGCATTTT.

The rearrangement uses TRBV6-5 and TRBJ1-4, with TRBD1 matching 10 bases. Germline V lookup: CDR1 MNHEY, CDR2 SVGAGI. The CDR3 is made up of 14 amino acids. Trimming removed 6 bases from V and 7 bases from J; junction bases left unmatched: 5. The chain's CDR3 is CASRQDRGTEKLFF. The CDR3, as DNA: TGTGCCAGCAGGCAGGACAGGGGGACTGAAAAACTGTTTTTT.

V usage is TRBV6-6 and J usage is TRBJ1-5, with D possibly being TRBD1 (6 bases). Germline V gene lookup returns CDR1 MNHNY and CDR2 SVGAGI (reference sequence). Deletions cut 1 base from V and 5 bases from J, with 12 bases between. The CDR3 contains 15 residues. Here the CDR3 reads CASSYFRQADQPQHF. The CDR3 nucleotides read TGTGCCAGCAGTTACTTCCGACAGGCCGATCAGCCCCAGCATTTT.

The chain employs TRBV6-1 and TRBJ2-2, with TRBD1 identical over 7 bases. This CDR3 contains 15 residues. Trimming removed 5 bases from V and 2 bases from J; junction bases left unmatched: 5. Germline V CDR1 and CDR2: MNHNS, SASEGT. CDR3 residues: CASSLGQPNTGELFF. In nucleotides, the CDR3 is TGTGCCAGCAGTCTGGGACAGCCTAACACCGGGGAGCTGTTTTTT.

The chain has TRBV2 and TRBJ1-4; no clear D gene. The CDR3 is made up of 15 amino acids. The V end was cut by 3 bases, the J end by 0 bases, with 8 bases between. The germline CDR1 and CDR2 sequences are SNHLY and FYNNEI. CDR3 bases: TGTGCCAGCAGTGATACCACTACAACTAATGAAAAACTGTTTTTT. Protein sequence: CASSDTTTTNEKLFF.